This record concerns one T cell receptor (beta chain) sequence. This clone was seen ten or more times. Its cognate antigen has yet to be identified. No much larger clonotype is one base removed from it; base qualities were not supplied. These data are taken from a study of metastatic and nonmetastatic thyroid tumors (dated by TCRdb to the early 2020s). As for the study more broadly: Repertoires from peripheral blood and from tumor or nodule tissue samples of malignant and benign thyroid patients were compared.

To prepare the library, PCR was applied. Sequencing was carried out with an Illumina HiSeq 4000. High-throughput sequencing was used to profile the TCR beta-chain CDR3 region of each patient. In the authors' own workflow: A classifier to discriminate distant-metastatic papillary thyroid cancer patients was built from CDR3 differences across clinicopathological groups. To measure repertoire diversity the researchers used the Shannon index, while the Morisita-Horn index served to gauge how similar the tumor and blood repertoires were. TCRdb itself trimmed the public reads at Q25 with fastp, ran MiXCR and retained productive beta chains. The V and J calls follow TCRdb's processing rather than the paper's. The sample table lists about 6,400 clones, more than 15% of them with a count of one. Of the sample, around 10% falls within the top ten clones. The paper as a whole reports these results and caveats: In both blood and tumor samples, TCR beta diversity was reported to be significantly higher in malignant tumors than in benign nodules.

Before undergoing thyroid surgery, none of the patients had been given any kind of treatment. The study retrospectively analysed patient clinical samples collected from about 2012 to 2018 using T-cell receptor beta sequencing. CDR1 and CDR2 are read off the germline V gene as KGHSH and LQKENI. Including the terminal cysteine and phenylalanine, the CDR3 comprises 13 residues. CDR3 DNA is the only sequence kept; it has 39 bases, read in frame from the first base. Trimming costs V 3 bases and J 0 bases, and their ends lie 5 bases apart. Sequencing was performed on tumor tissue. The clonotype comes from a male donor with papillary thyroid cancer or a benign thyroid nodule (not recorded which). Some clones in this sample may be carry-over from other donors' samples. The V gene is TRBV18 and the J gene is TRBJ1-1; the D region possibly corresponds to TRBD1 (5 bases align). In nucleotide form, the sequence is TGTGCCAGCTCACCGACAGTGAACACTGAAGCTTTCTTT. It encodes CASSPTVNTEAFF. The reference TRBV18 and TRBJ1-1 proteins fill in what lies around the CDR3, so the full variable domain reads NAGVMQNPRHLVRRRGQEARLRCSPMKGHSHVYWYRQLPEEGLKFMVYLQKENIIDESGMPKERFSAEFPKEGPSILRIQQVVRGDSAAYFCASSPTVNTEAFFGQGTRLTVV.